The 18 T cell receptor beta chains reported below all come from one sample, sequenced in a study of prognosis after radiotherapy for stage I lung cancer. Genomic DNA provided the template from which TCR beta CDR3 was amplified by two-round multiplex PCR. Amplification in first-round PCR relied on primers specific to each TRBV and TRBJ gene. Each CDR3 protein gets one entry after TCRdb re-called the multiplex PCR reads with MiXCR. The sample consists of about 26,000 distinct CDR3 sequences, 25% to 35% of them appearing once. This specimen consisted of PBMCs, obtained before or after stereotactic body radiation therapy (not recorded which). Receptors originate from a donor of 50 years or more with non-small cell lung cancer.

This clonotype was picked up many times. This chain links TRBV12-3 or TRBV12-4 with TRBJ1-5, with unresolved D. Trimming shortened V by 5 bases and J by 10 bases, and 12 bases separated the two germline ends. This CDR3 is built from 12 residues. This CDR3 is CASSPGSKPQHF. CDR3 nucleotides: TGTGCCAGCAGTCCGGGTTCGAAACCCCAGCATTTT.

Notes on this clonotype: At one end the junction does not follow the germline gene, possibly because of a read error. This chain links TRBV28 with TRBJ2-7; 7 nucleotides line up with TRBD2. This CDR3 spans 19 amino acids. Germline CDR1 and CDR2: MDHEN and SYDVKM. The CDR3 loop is CVSSSFGPSGTGLSYEQYF. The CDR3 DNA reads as TGTGTCAGCAGTTCTTTCGGGCCTAGCGGTACAGGCTTATCCTACGAGCAGTACTTC.

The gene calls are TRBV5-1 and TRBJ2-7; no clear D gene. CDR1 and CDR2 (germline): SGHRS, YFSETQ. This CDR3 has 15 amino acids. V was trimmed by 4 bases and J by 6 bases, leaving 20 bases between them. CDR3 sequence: CASSRSKGYAAEQYF. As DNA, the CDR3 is TGCGCCAGCAGCAGGTCAAAGGGATACGCTGCCGAGCAGTACTTC.

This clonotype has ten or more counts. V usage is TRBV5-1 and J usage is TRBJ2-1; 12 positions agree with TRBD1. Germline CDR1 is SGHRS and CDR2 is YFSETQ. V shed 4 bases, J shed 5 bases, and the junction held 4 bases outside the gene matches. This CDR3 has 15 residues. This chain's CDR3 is CASSQGQGAHNEQFF. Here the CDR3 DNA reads TGCGCCAGCAGCCAGGGACAGGGGGCCCACAATGAGCAGTTCTTC.

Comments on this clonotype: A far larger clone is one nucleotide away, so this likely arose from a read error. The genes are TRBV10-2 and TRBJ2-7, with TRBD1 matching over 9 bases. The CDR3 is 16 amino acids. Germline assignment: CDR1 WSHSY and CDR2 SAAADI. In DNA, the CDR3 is TGTGTCACTGCAAGCGCAGGGACAGGGTTACTCTACGAGCAGTACTTC. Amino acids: CVTASAGTGLLYEQYF.

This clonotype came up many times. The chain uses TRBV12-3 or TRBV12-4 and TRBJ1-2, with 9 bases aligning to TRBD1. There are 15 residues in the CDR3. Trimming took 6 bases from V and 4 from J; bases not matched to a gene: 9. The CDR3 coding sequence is TGTGCCAGCAGCCCCGGGACAGGGCGCGGCTATGGCTACACCTTC. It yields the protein CASSPGTGRGYGYTF.

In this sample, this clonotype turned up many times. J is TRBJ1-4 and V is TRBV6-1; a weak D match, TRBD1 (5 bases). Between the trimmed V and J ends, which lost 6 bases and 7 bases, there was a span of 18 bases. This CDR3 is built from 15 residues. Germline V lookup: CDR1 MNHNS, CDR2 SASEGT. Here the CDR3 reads CASREDGTGVEKLFF. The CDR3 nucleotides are TGTGCCAGCAGAGAGGACGGGACTGGGGTTGAAAAACTGTTTTTT.

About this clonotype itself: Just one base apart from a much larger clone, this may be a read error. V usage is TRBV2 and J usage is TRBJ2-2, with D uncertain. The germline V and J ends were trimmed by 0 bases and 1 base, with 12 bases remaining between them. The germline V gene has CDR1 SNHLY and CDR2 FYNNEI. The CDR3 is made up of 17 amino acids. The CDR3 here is CASSEALNMVNTGELFF. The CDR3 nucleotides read TGTGCCAGCAGTGAAGCGCTTAACATGGTGAACACCGGGGAGCTGTTTTTT.

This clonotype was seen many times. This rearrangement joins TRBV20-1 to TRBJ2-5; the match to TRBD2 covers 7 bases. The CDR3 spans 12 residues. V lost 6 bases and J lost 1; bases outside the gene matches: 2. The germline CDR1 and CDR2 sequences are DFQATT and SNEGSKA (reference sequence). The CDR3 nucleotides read TGCAGTGCCGGGACTACCCAAGAGACCCAGTACTTC. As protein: CSAGTTQETQYF.

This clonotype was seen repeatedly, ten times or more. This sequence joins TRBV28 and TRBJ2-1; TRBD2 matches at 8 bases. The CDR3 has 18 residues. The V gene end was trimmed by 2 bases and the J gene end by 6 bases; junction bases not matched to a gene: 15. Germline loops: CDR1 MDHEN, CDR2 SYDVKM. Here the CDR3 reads CASSLGLRGGLSGNEQFF. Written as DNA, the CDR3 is TGTGCCAGCAGTTTAGGGTTACGGGGGGGCCTTTCGGGCAATGAGCAGTTCTTC.

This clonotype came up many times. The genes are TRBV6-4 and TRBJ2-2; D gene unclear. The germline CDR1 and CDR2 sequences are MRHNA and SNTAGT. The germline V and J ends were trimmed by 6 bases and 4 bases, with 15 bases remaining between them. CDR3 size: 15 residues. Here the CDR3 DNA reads TGTGCCAGCAGCCCAGAGGCCCTGGGCACCGGGGAGCTGTTTTTT. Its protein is CASSPEALGTGELFF.

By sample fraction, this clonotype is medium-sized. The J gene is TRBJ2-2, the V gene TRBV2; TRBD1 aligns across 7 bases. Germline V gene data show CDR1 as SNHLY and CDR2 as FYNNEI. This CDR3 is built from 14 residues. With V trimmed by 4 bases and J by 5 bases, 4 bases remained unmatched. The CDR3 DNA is TGTGCCAGCAGTGGAACAGGGGATACCGGGGAGCTGTTTTTT. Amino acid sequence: CASSGTGDTGELFF.

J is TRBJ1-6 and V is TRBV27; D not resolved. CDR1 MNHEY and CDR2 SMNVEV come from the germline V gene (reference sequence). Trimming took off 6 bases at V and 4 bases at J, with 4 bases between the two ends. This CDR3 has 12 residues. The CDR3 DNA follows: TGTGCCAGCAGGGAGTATAATTCACCCCTCCACTTT. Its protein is CASREYNSPLHF.

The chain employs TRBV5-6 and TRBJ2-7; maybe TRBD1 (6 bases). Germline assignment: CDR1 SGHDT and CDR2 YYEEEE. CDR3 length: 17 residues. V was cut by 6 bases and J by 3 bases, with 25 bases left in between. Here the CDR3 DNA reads TGTGCCAGCACTATTGGGGGTGGACAGCGGACCTACTACGAGCAGTACTTC. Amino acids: CASTIGGGQRTYYEQYF. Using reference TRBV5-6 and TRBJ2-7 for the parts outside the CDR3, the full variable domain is DAGVTQSPTHLIKTRGQQVTLRCSPKSGHDTVSWYQQALGQGPQFIFQYYEEEERQRGNFPDRFSGHQFPNYSSELNVNALLLGDSALYLCASTIGGGQRTYYEQYFGPGTRLTVT.

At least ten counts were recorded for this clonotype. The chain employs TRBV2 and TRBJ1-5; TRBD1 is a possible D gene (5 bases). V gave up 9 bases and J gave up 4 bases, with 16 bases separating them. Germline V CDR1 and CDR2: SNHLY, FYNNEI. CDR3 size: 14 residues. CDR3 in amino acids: CARGDRHNNQPQHF. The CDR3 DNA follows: TGTGCCAGGGGGGACCGCCATAATAATCAGCCCCAGCATTTT.

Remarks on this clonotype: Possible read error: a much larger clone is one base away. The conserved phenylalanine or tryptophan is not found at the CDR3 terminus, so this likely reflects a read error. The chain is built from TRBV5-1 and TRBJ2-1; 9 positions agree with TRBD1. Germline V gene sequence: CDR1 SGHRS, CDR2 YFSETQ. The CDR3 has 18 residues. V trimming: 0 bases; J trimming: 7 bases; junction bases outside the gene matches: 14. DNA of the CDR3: TGCGCCAGCAGCTTGGACGCCGGGACAGGGATTAGGGTGAATGAGCAGTTCCTC. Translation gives CASSLDAGTGIRVNEQFL.

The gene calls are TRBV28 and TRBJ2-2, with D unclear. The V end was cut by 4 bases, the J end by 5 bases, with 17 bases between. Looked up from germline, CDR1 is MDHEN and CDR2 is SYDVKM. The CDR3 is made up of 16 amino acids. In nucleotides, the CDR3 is TGTGCCAGCAGTTCGAGTGGCAGGTGTTTTACCGGGGAGCTGTTTTTT. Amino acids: CASSSSGRCFTGELFF.

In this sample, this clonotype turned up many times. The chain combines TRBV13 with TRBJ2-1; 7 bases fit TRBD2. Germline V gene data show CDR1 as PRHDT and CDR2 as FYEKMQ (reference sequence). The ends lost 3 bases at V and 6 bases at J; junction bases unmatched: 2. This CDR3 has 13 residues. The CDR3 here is CASSFGGFNEQFF. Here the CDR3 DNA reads TGTGCCAGCAGCTTCGGGGGGTTCAATGAGCAGTTCTTC.